These T cell receptor beta chains were read from a single sample in a study of control samples from healthy donors and cancer patients. The method was immunoSEQ multiplex PCR; TCRdb's version includes in-frame clones alone and lacks a portion of them. The top ten hold 1.1% of the sample, which has about 120,000 clones, 85% to 90% seen once. Input material: PBMCs. Receptors were obtained from a woman in her 50s with colorectal cancer. The CDR3 runs from the conserved cysteine through the conserved F or W. D genes are given only for firm matches. Where a row states a size, it is once, few, many or the class of an expanded clone; other rows omit it.

v_gene	d_gene	abundance	j_gene	CDR3aa	CDR3nt
TRBV19	.	.	TRBJ1-1	CASSIDRANTEAFF	TGTGCCAGTAGTATCGACAGAGCTAACACTGAAGCTTTCTTT
TRBV2	.	.	TRBJ2-3	CASRGFWTSTDTQYF	TGTGCCAGCAGGGGGTTTTGGACTAGCACAGATACGCAGTATTTT
TRBV5-1	.	once	TRBJ2-2	CASSPGFNTGELFF	TGCGCCAGCAGTCCCGGGTTTAACACCGGGGAGCTGTTTTTT
TRBV19	TRBD1	.	TRBJ2-6	CASSAGQGADGANVLTF	TGTGCCAGTAGCGCCGGACAGGGGGCAGATGGGGCCAACGTCCTGACTTTC
TRBV5-4	TRBD1	.	TRBJ2-5	CASSRDRQETQYF	TGTGCCAGCAGCAGGGACAGACAAGAGACCCAGTACTTC
TRBV6-6	.	.	TRBJ1-1	CASVGAFGNTEAFF	TGTGCCAGCGTTGGCGCCTTTGGGAACACTGAAGCTTTCTTT
TRBV5-1	TRBD1	.	TRBJ2-3	CASSPGTGGVDTQYF	TGCGCCAGCAGCCCCGGGACAGGGGGCGTAGATACGCAGTATTTT
TRBV4-1	.	.	TRBJ2-7	CASSQGGDSPFYEQYF	TGCGCCAGCAGCCAAGGTGGGGATTCTCCGTTCTACGAGCAGTACTTC
TRBV28	TRBD1	once	TRBJ1-5	CASSLPKRGQGATQPQHF	TGTGCCAGCAGTCTTCCGAAAAGGGGACAGGGGGCTACTCAGCCCCAGCATTTT
TRBV3-1/TRBV3-2	.	.	TRBJ1-1	CASSQARGTEAFF	TGTGCCAGCAGCCAAGCTAGGGGTACTGAAGCTTTCTTT
TRBV3-1/TRBV3-2	TRBD1	.	TRBJ2-2	CASSQDWTGDTGELFF	TGTGCCAGCAGCCAAGACTGGACAGGGGACACCGGGGAGCTGTTTTTT
TRBV30	.	.	TRBJ1-1	CAWKLQGNTEAFF	TGTGCCTGGAAATTGCAGGGGAACACTGAAGCTTTCTTT
TRBV3-1/TRBV3-2	TRBD1	.	TRBJ2-5	CASSQGIGTAYQETQYF	TGTGCCAGCAGCCAGGGGATAGGGACAGCGTACCAAGAGACCCAGTACTTC
TRBV6-5	TRBD1	.	TRBJ1-2	CASSGQGGGYTF	TGTGCCAGCAGCGGACAGGGTGGTGGCTACACCTTC
TRBV19	.	once	TRBJ2-3	CASSPMETDTQYF	TGTGCCAGTAGCCCCATGGAGACAGATACGCAGTATTTT
TRBV27	.	.	TRBJ1-3	CASSSGTTGNTIYF	TGTGCCAGCAGCTCCGGGACGACTGGAAACACCATATATTTT
TRBV28	TRBD1	.	TRBJ2-3	CASTGTGGGTDTQYF	TGTGCCAGTACCGGGACAGGGGGCGGGACAGATACGCAGTATTTT
TRBV18	TRBD1	.	TRBJ1-2	CASSPGQGGDGYTF	TGTGCCAGCTCACCGGGACAGGGAGGAGATGGCTACACCTTC
TRBV28	.	.	TRBJ2-1	CASSLTSGPSDEQFF	TGTGCCAGCAGTTTAACGAGCGGGCCTTCGGATGAGCAGTTCTTC
TRBV11-2	TRBD1	.	TRBJ1-4	CASSLDRVPTNEKLFF	TGTGCCAGCAGCCTCGACAGGGTTCCGACTAATGAAAAACTGTTTTTT
TRBV12-3/TRBV12-4	.	few	TRBJ1-6	CASKAGGSPLHF	TGTGCCAGCAAGGCCGGGGGATCACCCCTCCACTTT
TRBV2	.	.	TRBJ2-7	CASSDGVHYEQYF	TGTGCCAGCAGTGATGGAGTGCACTACGAGCAGTACTTC
TRBV19	TRBD1	.	TRBJ1-1	CASSMGQINTEAFF	TGTGCCAGTAGTATGGGACAGATTAACACTGAAGCTTTCTTT
TRBV5-5	.	.	TRBJ2-3	CASSLGSSTDTQYF	TGTGCCAGCAGCTTGGGATCTAGCACAGATACGCAGTATTTT
TRBV19	TRBD2	.	TRBJ2-1	CASQTQAGGGNEQFF	TGTGCCAGTCAGACTCAAGCGGGAGGGGGGAATGAGCAGTTCTTC
TRBV7-3	.	.	TRBJ1-6	CASSLSVNSPLHF	TGTGCCAGCAGCTTATCCGTAAATTCACCCCTCCACTTT
TRBV28	.	.	TRBJ1-2	CASSPHRQVKQYGYTF	TGTGCCAGCAGTCCCCATCGACAGGTGAAGCAATATGGCTACACCTTC
TRBV19	.	.	TRBJ1-5	CASSMDSNQPQHF	TGTGCCAGTAGTATGGATAGCAATCAGCCCCAGCATTTT
TRBV7-9	TRBD1	.	TRBJ2-7	CASSLVSRGGDSSYEQYF	TGTGCCAGCAGCTTAGTATCGCGAGGGGGCGATAGCTCCTACGAGCAGTACTTC
TRBV9	.	.	TRBJ2-3	CASSRTPEDTQYF	TGTGCCAGCAGCCGCACCCCGGAGGATACGCAGTATTTT
TRBV5-5	TRBD1	.	TRBJ1-5	CASSGTGDQPQHF	TGTGCCAGCAGCGGGACAGGGGACCAGCCCCAGCATTTT
TRBV12-3/TRBV12-4	.	.	TRBJ2-7	CASRPGASYEQYF	TGTGCCAGCAGACCTGGGGCCTCCTACGAGCAGTACTTC